This T cell receptor beta chain is drawn from a study of T cells in localized non-small cell lung cancer (dated by TCRdb to 2019 to 2021). Some background on the complete study: The study examined T cell repertoires in roughly 240 patients with early-stage NSCLC and compared tumors with uninvolved tumor-adjacent lungs. The cohort consisted of roughly 240 treatment-naive NSCLC patients whose localized lung tumors had been resected. The mean age of the NSCLC patients was 60 to 85 years, with roughly 120 men and 85 to 110 women. Points the paper makes about the study in general: Uninvolved tumor-adjacent lung showed the highest T cell clonality, higher than tumor, which suggests more focused antigenic responses in the adjacent lung. Multi-region tumor sequencing was not performed, so intratumor heterogeneity could not be excluded. Since the design was exploratory, TCR variables were selected using unadjusted p-values with no false-discovery rate correction. Higher blood T cell density associated with longer overall survival, while higher adjacent-lung clonality associated with shorter survival. Of the top 100 tumor clones, a median of roughly 57 were detected in paired uninvolved adjacent lung; 28 were also among that lung's top 100.

TCR beta CDR3 regions were sequenced from DNA using the immunoSEQ Assay. On the authors' methods: T cell density was computed as TCR beta template counts normalized to usable DNA estimated by amplifying housekeeping genes. Richness was estimated with the preseqR package, extrapolating to 400,000 templates for PBMC samples and 120,000 templates for tissue samples. Clonality was calculated as one minus Pielou's evenness. Tissue-enriched TCRs were identified through differential abundance testing performed on productive amino-acid clonotypes, with a minimum total count of 5 and an alpha of 0.1. The Jaccard Index and the Morisita Overlap Index were used to quantify repertoire overlap between compartments. GLIPH grouped TCR beta CDR3s together with public tetramer-defined viral CDR3s, and a viral motif had to include at least three viral sequences and show V-gene enrichment. The immuneACCESS repertoire file appears here via TCRdb, limited to in-frame rearrangements. These files lack a portion of the clones; in checked studies, under half of the deficit traces to unresolved V genes, and the cause of the others is not known. For V, J and clone size, that table is used; D and trimming come from the DNA. In all, the sample holds about 1,600 clones, and under 20% of those were seen once. 11% of the sample comes from the top ten.

Uninvolved adjacent lung was sampled at least 2 cm away from the tumor margin, and two independent pathologists confirmed that the tissue had no atypia. At diagnosis, peripheral blood, uninvolved tumor-adjacent lung and tumor were collected and stored as a combination of fresh-frozen and FFPE material. The germline V end is reduced by 5 bases and the J end by 5 bases; junction bases left unmatched: 12. Sequences SGHNT (CDR1) and YENEEA (CDR2) are obtained from the germline V gene. CDR3 length: 16 amino acids, cysteine to phenylalanine. The retained sequence is limited to the CDR3, 48 bases, with the frame set at the first base. With respect to this clone: The antigen it binds to is not known. No qualities accompany the bases; no much larger clone lies one base away.

The rearrangement joined TRBV11-3 to TRBJ2-5, and TRBD1 matches 9 of the central bases. The material was normal lung tissue next to the tumor, obtained before any cancer treatment. The source is a male donor at least 60 years old with stage III squamous cell lung carcinoma. At the DNA level, the sequence is TGTGCCAGCAGCCATAAACCGGGACAGGGTAGGGAGACCCAGTACTTC. It translates as CASSHKPGQGRETQYF.